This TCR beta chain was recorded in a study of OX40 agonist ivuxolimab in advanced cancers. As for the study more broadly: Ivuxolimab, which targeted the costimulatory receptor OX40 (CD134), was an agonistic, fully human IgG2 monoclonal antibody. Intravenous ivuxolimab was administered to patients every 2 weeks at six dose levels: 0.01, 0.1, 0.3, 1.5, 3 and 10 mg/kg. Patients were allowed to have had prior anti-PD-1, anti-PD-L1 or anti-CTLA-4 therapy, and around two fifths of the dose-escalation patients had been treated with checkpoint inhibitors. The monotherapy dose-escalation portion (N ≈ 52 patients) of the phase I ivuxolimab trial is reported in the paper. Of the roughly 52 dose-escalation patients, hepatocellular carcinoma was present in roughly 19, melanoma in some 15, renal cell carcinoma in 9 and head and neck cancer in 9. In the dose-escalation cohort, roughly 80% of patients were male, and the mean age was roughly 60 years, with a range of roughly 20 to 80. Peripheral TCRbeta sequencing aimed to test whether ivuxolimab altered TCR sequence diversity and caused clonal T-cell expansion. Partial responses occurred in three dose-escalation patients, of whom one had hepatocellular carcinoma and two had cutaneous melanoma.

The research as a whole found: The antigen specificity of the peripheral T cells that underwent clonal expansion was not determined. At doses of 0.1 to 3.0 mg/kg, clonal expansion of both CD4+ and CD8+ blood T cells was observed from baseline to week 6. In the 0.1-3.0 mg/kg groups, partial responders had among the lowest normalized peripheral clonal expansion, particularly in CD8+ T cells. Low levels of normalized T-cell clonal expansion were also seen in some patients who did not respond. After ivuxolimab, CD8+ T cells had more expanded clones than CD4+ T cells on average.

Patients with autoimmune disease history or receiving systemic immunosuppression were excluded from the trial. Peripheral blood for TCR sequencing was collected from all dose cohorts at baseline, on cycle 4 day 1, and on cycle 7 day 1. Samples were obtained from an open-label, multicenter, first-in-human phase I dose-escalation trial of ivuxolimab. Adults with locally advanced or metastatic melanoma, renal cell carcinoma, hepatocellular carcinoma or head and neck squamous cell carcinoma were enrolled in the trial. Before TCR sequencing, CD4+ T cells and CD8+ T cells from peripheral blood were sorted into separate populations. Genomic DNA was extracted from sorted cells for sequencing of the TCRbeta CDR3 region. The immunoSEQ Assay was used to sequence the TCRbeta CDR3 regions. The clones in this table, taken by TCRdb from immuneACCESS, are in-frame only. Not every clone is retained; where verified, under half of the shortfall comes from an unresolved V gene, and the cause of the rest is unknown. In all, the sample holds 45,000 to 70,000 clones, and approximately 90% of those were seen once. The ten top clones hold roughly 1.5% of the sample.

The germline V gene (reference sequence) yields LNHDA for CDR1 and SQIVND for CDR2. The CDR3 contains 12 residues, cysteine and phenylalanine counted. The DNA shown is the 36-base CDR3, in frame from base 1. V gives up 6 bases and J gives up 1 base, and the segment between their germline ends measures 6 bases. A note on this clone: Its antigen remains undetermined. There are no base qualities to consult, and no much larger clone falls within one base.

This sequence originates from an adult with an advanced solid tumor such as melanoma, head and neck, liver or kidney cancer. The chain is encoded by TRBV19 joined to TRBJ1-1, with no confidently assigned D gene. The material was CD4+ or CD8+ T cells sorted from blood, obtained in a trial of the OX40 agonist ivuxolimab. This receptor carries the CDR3 CASRKPNTEAFF. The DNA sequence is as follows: TGTGCCAGTAGGAAACCGAACACTGAAGCTTTCTTT.